This TCR beta chain stems from a study of regulatory T cells in long-lasting Graves disease. Study-level background: Patients met the persistent Graves' disease definition after over 5 years of antithyroid drugs with positive TSH receptor antibodies. Study-wide points: Favoring TRBV28, TRBJ1-2 and TRBJ2-5 was a feature seen in persistent disease. Small sample size may have lowered accuracy.

According to the study, TCR beta libraries were built with iRepertoire HTBI primers and CDR3-region Arm-PCR. Each CDR3 protein is one row after TCRdb ran MiXCR on the multiplex PCR reads. Counted here are roughly 400,000 distinct CDR3 sequences, roughly 23% occurring once; the ten biggest clones make up 14%. Concerning this clonotype: As yet, its antigen is unknown.

Unmatched junction bases numbered 12, after V lost 8 bases and J lost 0 bases. The CDR3 is made up of 15 amino acids. Germline CDR1 reads DFQATT; CDR2 reads SNEGSKA (reference sequence). As to time point: persistent/refractory GD, antithyroid drugs over 5 years with positive TRAb. RNA extracted from PBMCs served as the sequencing template. Graves' disease diagnosis used American Thyroid Association guidelines. The clonotype was recovered from a female donor with Graves disease. The V and J genes are TRBV20-1 and TRBJ2-7, with 8 bases identical to TRBD2. The starting material was peripheral blood mononuclear cells (PBMCs), obtained when the disease was refractory, from a patient treated with antithyroid drugs. The CDR3 is CSPARPSGSSYEQYF. Written as DNA, the CDR3 is TGCAGTCCCGCGAGGCCCAGCGGGAGCTCCTACGAGCAGTACTTC.